What follows describes a single TCR beta chain. The record originates from a study of T cell responses to AZD1222 COVID-19 vaccine. Measured with immunoSEQ multiplex PCR; TCRdb has only the in-frame clones, and not every one. The data show about 84,000 clones, 80% to 90% seen once. Trimming left V 5 bases short and J 1 base short, with 11 bases between. The germline gives CDR1 KGHDR, CDR2 SFDVKD. The CDR3 totals 15 residues. The receptor's source is an adult who received the AZD1222 COVID-19 vaccine. The sequencing here drew on peripheral blood, taken 28 days after the second AZD1222 dose. This sequence joins TRBV24-1 and TRBJ2-1, with D perhaps TRBD2 (5 bases). The CDR3 DNA reads TGTGCCACCAGTGGTGTCCGGGGTTCCTACAATGAGCAGTTCTTC. Translating it yields CATSGVRGSYNEQFF.